Following are 25 T cell receptor beta chains from one sample sequenced in a study of T cells in Graves' hyperthyroidism and ophthalmopathy. Authors of the study amplified TCR beta CDR3 regions from RNA transcripts. When the TCR CDR3 underwent first-round RT-PCR, the HTBI primer set was used. MiXCR, applied by TCRdb to the multiplex PCR reads, yields one record per CDR3 protein. The table records approximately 600,000 distinct CDR3 sequences, 14% to 15% of them present only once. The sequencing sample was made of blood. The receptors originated from a woman in her thirties or forties with Graves' ophthalmopathy.

The table lists this clonotype with many counts. This sequence joins TRBV12-3 or TRBV12-4 and TRBJ1-1; no definite D call. This CDR3 contains 13 residues. V lost 9 bases and J 5 bases, leaving 16 bases between the germline ends. CDR3: CASRQSLRTEAFF. The CDR3 region has the DNA TGTGCCAGTAGGCAGAGTTTGAGAACTGAAGCTTTCTTT.

About this clonotype: The junction shows a germline mismatch at one end, possibly a read error. V and J are TRBV5-1 and TRBJ1-1; D perhaps matches TRBD1 (6 bases). The germline V gene has CDR1 SGHRS and CDR2 YFSETQ. The CDR3 sequence is 14 residues long. The CDR3 region is CASSFVGGDTEALF. The DNA for the CDR3 is TGCGCCAGCAGCTTTGTAGGTGGGGACACTGAAGCTCTCTTT.

Concerning this clonotype: Its ends do not fully match the called genes, so a read error is possible. The chain employs TRBV11-2 and TRBJ2-7, with no clear D. Germline V CDR1 and CDR2: SGHAT, FQNNGV. CDR3 size: 14 residues. The CDR3 nucleotides read TGTGTCAGCAGCTACTCCGGACGGACCTACGAGCAGTACTTC. This codes for CVSSYSGRTYEQYF.

In DNA, the CDR3 is TGTGCCGCCGGAAGTCGCACAGAAAACATTCAGTACTTC. This sequence encodes CAAGSRTENIQYF. This sequence joins TRBV15 and TRBJ2-4; D unresolved. CDR3 size: 13 residues. Trimming removed 11 bases at V and 5 bases at J, with 16 bases between. Germline CDR1 LNHNV, CDR2 YYDKDF (reference sequence).

This clonotype appeared many times. The genes are TRBV2 and TRBJ1-1; 12 bases align to TRBD1. The V gene end was trimmed by 7 bases and the J gene end by 4 bases; junction bases not matched to a gene: 4. CDR1 and CDR2 from the germline V gene are SNHLY and FYNNEI. The CDR3 runs 14 residues. The CDR3 here is CASIRGQGATEAFF. CDR3 nucleotide sequence: TGTGCCAGCATACGGGGACAGGGGGCCACTGAAGCTTTCTTT.

In this sample, this clonotype turned up many times. The chain recombines TRBV9 with TRBJ2-7; 13 bases fit TRBD2. The CDR3 runs to 14 residues. CDR1 is SGDLS, CDR2 YYNGEE, per germline. Trimming at V came to 3 bases and at J to 7 bases, leaving 4 bases not matched to a gene. The CDR3 is CASSGTSGSGEQYF. Written as DNA, the CDR3 is TGTGCCAGCAGCGGGACTAGCGGGAGTGGTGAGCAGTACTTC. The full variable domain, completed using reference TRBV9 and TRBJ2-7, is DSGVTQTPKHLITATGQRVTLRCSPRSGDLSVYWYQQSLDQGLQFLIQYYNGEERAKGNILERFSAQQFPDLHSELNLSSLELGDSALYFCASSGTSGSGEQYFGPGTRLTVT.

In its sample, this clonotype was seen a few times. The gene calls are TRBV28 and TRBJ2-6; D is perhaps TRBD1 (5 bases). The germline V gene has CDR1 MDHEN and CDR2 SYDVKM. The CDR3 has 15 amino acids. V lost 6 bases to trimming and J lost 1 base, with 10 bases between them. This CDR3 reads CASRLAGSGANVLTF. The CDR3 DNA sequence: TGTGCCAGCAGGCTCGCAGGGTCTGGGGCCAACGTCCTGACTTTC.

This clonotype was seen ten or more times. This chain links TRBV2 with TRBJ2-7; 11 nucleotides agree with TRBD1. V was pared by 10 bases and J by 7 bases, with 6 bases of the junction left unmatched. Germline V gives CDR1 SNHLY, CDR2 FYNNEI. This CDR3 spans 12 amino acids. In nucleotides, the CDR3 is TGTGCCACCGGACAGGGGGCGGGGGAGCAGTACTTC. It encodes CATGQGAGEQYF.

The CDR3 loop reads CASRAARAQNTEAFF. CDR3 bases: TGTGCCAGCCGTGCCGCCCGGGCCCAGAACACTGAAGCTTTCTTT. The V and J genes are TRBV6-2 or TRBV6-3 and TRBJ1-1, with D unclear. Trimming stripped 8 bases from V and 1 base from J, with 17 bases between. The CDR3 length is 15 residues. Germline CDR1 and CDR2: MNHEY and SVGEGT.

This clonotype was recorded many times. The chain employs TRBV29-1 and TRBJ2-5; D may be TRBD1 (6 bases). Germline CDR1 reads SQVTM; CDR2 reads ANQGSEA. V lost 6 bases to trimming and J lost 5 bases, with 22 bases between them. This CDR3 is 15 amino acids long. This chain's CDR3 is CSVLRPPGVGETQYF. The DNA of the CDR3 is TGCAGCGTCCTCCGCCCCCCAGGGGTTGGGGAGACCCAGTACTTC.

This clonotype was seen at least ten times. The V and J genes are TRBV12-3 or TRBV12-4 and TRBJ1-2; no clear D. This CDR3 has 13 amino acids. V dropped 10 bases and J dropped 8 bases, with 20 bases sitting between them. The CDR3 nucleotides are TGTGCCATAACCTTTCGACCGGCGATAGGCTACACCTTC. Translating it yields CAITFRPAIGYTF.

This clonotype was counted between two and nine times. The V gene is TRBV3-1, the J gene TRBJ2-7; 11 nucleotides align to TRBD2. CDR1 and CDR2 (germline): LGHDT, YNNKEL (reference sequence). The CDR3 is 15 amino acids. After removal of 3 bases from V and 3 bases from J, the junction contained 4 bases not matched to a gene. The CDR3 DNA is TGTGCCAGCAGCCAGGGGACTAGCGGACTCTACGAGCAGTACTTC. Residues: CASSQGTSGLYEQYF.

This clonotype was observed many times. No conserved phenylalanine or tryptophan ends this CDR3, so it is likely a read error. The chain combines TRBV11-3 with TRBJ1-1, with 7 positions matching TRBD1. The CDR3 consists of 16 residues. Germline CDR1 reads SGHNT; CDR2 reads YENEEA. The ends lost 1 base at V and 1 base at J; junction bases unmatched: 6. In DNA form, the CDR3 reads TGTGCCAGCAGCTTAGTCCCGGACAGGAGGAACACTGAAGCTTTCCTT. It is translated as CASSLVPDRRNTEAFL.

The rearrangement joins TRBV30 to TRBJ2-7; possible D gene TRBD2, 5 bases. The germline V gene has CDR1 GTSNPN and CDR2 SVGIG (reference sequence). Trimming cost V 3 bases and J 6 bases, with 9 bases left between them. The CDR3 consists of 11 residues. The CDR3 DNA sequence: TGTGCCTGGAGGGGTGCGGGCGAGCAGTACTTC. Translation gives CAWRGAGEQYF.

The DNA of the CDR3 is TGTGCCAGCAGTTCGTGGACCAGCTCTGGGGCCAACGTCCTGACTTTC. Protein: CASSSWTSSGANVLTF. The chain has TRBV27 and TRBJ2-6; no clear D. This CDR3 spans 16 amino acids. Germline V gene data show CDR1 as MNHEY and CDR2 as SMNVEV (reference sequence). Trimming took 4 bases from V and 0 from J, leaving 10 bases between them.

This clonotype has a count of ten or more. The V call is TRBV7-2, the J call TRBJ2-2; D call uncertain. Germline V CDR1 and CDR2: SGHTA, FQGNSA. V was trimmed by 6 bases and J by 1 base, leaving 12 bases between them. CDR3 length equals 15 residues. As DNA, the CDR3 is TGTGCCAGCAGGACACCCTCCCAGAACACCGGGGAGCTGTTTTTT. It codes for CASRTPSQNTGELFF.

This clonotype showed up many times. This chain joins TRBV28 and TRBJ2-7; 7 nucleotides match TRBD2. This CDR3 contains 14 residues. CDR1 is MDHEN and CDR2 is SYDVKM in the germline V gene. The J segment lost 3 bases and the V segment lost 4 bases, leaving 6 bases of the junction unmatched. In nucleotides, the CDR3 is TGTGCCAGCAGTTACTCGGGACTACTCTACGAGCAGTACTTC. Residues: CASSYSGLLYEQYF.

Ten or more counts support this clonotype. The chain links TRBV12-3 or TRBV12-4 to TRBJ2-7; 7 nucleotides agree with TRBD2. The CDR3 loop spans 15 amino acids. Trimming took 7 bases from V and 5 from J; bases not matched to a gene: 14. This CDR3 reads CASTPSGGSPHEQYF. The DNA of the CDR3 is TGTGCCAGCACTCCTTCGGGGGGTAGCCCCCACGAGCAGTACTTC.

This clonotype was seen ten or more times. This rearrangement joins TRBV2 to TRBJ2-5; D is possibly TRBD2 (7 bases). The CDR3 length is 12 residues. V lost 10 bases to trimming and J lost 4 bases, with 13 bases between them. Germline CDR1 and CDR2: SNHLY and FYNNEI. In nucleotides, the CDR3 is TGTGCCACCAAGGGGGGGGGAGAGACCCAGTACTTC. Protein sequence: CATKGGGETQYF.

V gene TRBV28 combines with J gene TRBJ2-2; TRBD1 matches 8 bases. Per germline, CDR1 MDHEN and CDR2 SYDVKM. The junction had 1 base not matched to a gene; V was cut back by 1 base and J by 6 bases. The CDR3 consists of 14 residues. The CDR3, as DNA: TGTGCCAGCAGTTTATTACAGGGGGCCGGGGAGCTGTTTTTT. Protein product: CASSLLQGAGELFF. Based on the CDR3 plus reference TRBV28 and TRBJ2-2, the full variable domain is DVKVTQSSRYLVKRTGEKVFLECVQDMDHENMFWYRQDPGLGLRLIYFSYDVKMKEKGDIPEGYSVSREKKERFSLILESASTNQTSMYLCASSLLQGAGELFFGEGSRLTVL.

This clonotype was observed at least ten times. The chain combines TRBV30 with TRBJ2-5; unclear D gene. V was cut by 2 bases and J by 5 bases, with 15 bases left in between. Germline V lookup: CDR1 GTSNPN, CDR2 SVGIG (reference sequence). CDR3 size: 14 residues. The CDR3 reads CAWSTGSGYETQYF. The CDR3 coding sequence is TGTGCCTGGAGTACCGGGTCTGGGTATGAGACCCAGTACTTC.

This clonotype was detected many times. V gene TRBV4-1 combines with J gene TRBJ2-7; TRBD1 matches 7 bases. The CDR3 contains 16 residues. CDR1 is MGHRA, CDR2 YSYEKL, per germline. V dropped 1 base and J dropped 2; count of bases not matched to a gene: 8. The CDR3 region is CASSQVAQGPAYEQYF. The CDR3 DNA follows: TGCGCCAGCAGCCAAGTTGCACAGGGGCCGGCCTACGAGCAGTACTTC.

This clonotype was recorded at least ten times. The rearrangement joins TRBV20-1 to TRBJ1-5; 9 bases fit TRBD1. CDR1 DFQATT and CDR2 SNEGSKA come from the germline V gene (reference sequence). The ends lost 5 bases at V and 7 bases at J; junction bases unmatched: 3. This CDR3 region has 12 residues. CDR3 sequence: CSARQGVQPQHF. CDR3 coding DNA: TGCAGTGCTCGACAGGGGGTACAGCCCCAGCATTTT.

This clonotype showed up many times. V gene TRBV30 combines with J gene TRBJ2-2; D not certain. V lost 0 bases and J lost 6, with 11 bases in between. CDR3 length: 14 residues. Per the germline V gene, CDR1 is GTSNPN and CDR2 is SVGIG (reference sequence). The CDR3 here is CAWSVRGIAGELFF. The CDR3 DNA reads TGTGCCTGGAGTGTACGTGGGATCGCCGGGGAGCTGTTTTTT.

In this sample, this clonotype turned up many times. V and J are TRBV7-2 and TRBJ1-2; TRBD1 matches at 8 bases. The junction had 9 bases not matched to a gene; V was cut back by 4 bases and J by 8 bases. This CDR3 has 14 residues. Germline CDR1 is SGHTA and CDR2 is FQGNSA. CDR3 loop: CASSSRQGLGGYTF. The CDR3 DNA sequence: TGTGCCAGCAGCTCCCGACAGGGGTTGGGGGGCTACACCTTC.